The 21 T cell receptor beta chains below were found in one sample sequenced in a study of cytomegalovirus exposure and HLA in healthy donors. 60 Vbeta and 13 Jbeta primers were used in PCR. TCRdb keeps only in-frame clones here, not all; method: immunoSEQ multiplex PCR. The table gives some 200,000 clones; the top ten clones make up 0.7% to 0.8% of it. The sequenced material came from PBMCs. The source is a boy younger than 18 in good health and CMV-seronegative.

This rearrangement joins TRBV7-8 to TRBJ2-1; 8 bases fit TRBD2. Germline CDR1 reads SGHVS; CDR2 reads FQNEAQ. V shed 5 bases and J 6 bases; nucleotides not matched to a gene: 15. The CDR3 contains 17 residues. The CDR3 sequence is CASSRLRPGLGSNEQFF. The CDR3 region has the DNA TGTGCCAGCAGCAGACTGAGACCGGGACTAGGGTCCAATGAGCAGTTCTTC.

The J gene is TRBJ2-7, the V gene TRBV13, with 7 bases matching TRBD2. Germline V gives CDR1 PRHDT, CDR2 FYEKMQ (reference sequence). This CDR3 has 15 residues. The V gene end was trimmed by 5 bases and the J gene end by 1 base; junction bases not matched to a gene: 8. Here the CDR3 DNA reads TGTGCCAGCAGCCCTGGAGGGGAGGGGTCCTACGAGCAGTACTTC. Amino acid sequence: CASSPGGEGSYEQYF.

Points on this clone: Distinct nucleotide sequences in the sample also encode this CDR3. The chain combines TRBV4-3 with TRBJ2-7; 8 nucleotides agree with TRBD1. V lost 4 bases and J lost 7; bases outside the gene matches: 9. The CDR3 runs to 14 residues. In germline, CDR1 is LGHNA, CDR2 YSLEER. For the CDR3, the DNA is TGCGCCAGCAGCCTTGGACAGGGTGCGAGGGAGCAGTACTTC. Its protein product is CASSLGQGAREQYF.

The chain links TRBV7-8 to TRBJ2-7, with a possible D match to TRBD1 (6 bases). Per germline, CDR1 SGHVS and CDR2 FQNEAQ. The CDR3 runs to 15 residues. Trimming took off 5 bases at V and 1 base at J, with 15 bases between the two ends. This chain's CDR3 is CASSPTRDISYEQYF. CDR3 DNA sequence: TGTGCCAGCAGCCCTACAAGGGACATTTCCTACGAGCAGTACTTC.

This chain links TRBV6-7 with TRBJ1-3; D might be TRBD1 (5 bases). TRBV6-7 is labeled an ORF, and its function is uncertain. The CDR3 has 16 residues. Trimming removed 2 bases at V and 2 bases at J, with 13 bases between. The CDR3 protein is CASSYVDSTTGNTIYF. CDR3 bases: TGTGCCAGCAGTTACGTAGACAGTACGACTGGAAACACCATATATTTT.

J is TRBJ2-2 and V is TRBV11-3, with TRBD2 matching 8 bases. Losses at the gene ends were 6 bases for V and 7 bases for J; bases not matched to a gene: 7. The CDR3 is 14 residues long. CDR1 is SGHNT and CDR2 is YENEEA in the germline V gene. CDR3 nucleotide sequence: TGTGCCAGCAGACGGGGGGGCACTATCGGGGAGCTGTTTTTT. This codes for CASRRGGTIGELFF.

The chain joins TRBV5-1 to TRBJ2-1, with 13 nucleotides matching TRBD2. CDR1 SGHRS and CDR2 YFSETQ come from the germline V gene. With V trimmed by 0 bases and J by 3 bases, 3 bases remained unmatched. The CDR3 covers 17 residues. CDR3: CASSLAGLAGDYNEQFF. The DNA of the CDR3 is TGCGCCAGCAGCTTGGCCGGACTAGCGGGGGACTACAATGAGCAGTTCTTC.

This sequence joins TRBV18 and TRBJ2-7, with a possible D match to TRBD1 (5 bases). V gave up 1 base and J gave up 2 bases, with 9 bases separating them. The germline V gene encodes CDR1 KGHSH and CDR2 LQKENI. The CDR3 loop spans 14 amino acids. CDR3 amino acids: CASSPQQDPYEQYF. In DNA, the CDR3 is TGTGCCAGCTCACCACAACAGGACCCCTACGAGCAGTACTTC.

The V gene is TRBV16, the J gene TRBJ1-5; no definite D call. The V gene lost 5 bases and the J gene lost 9 bases, with 17 bases spanning the gap. Germline-derived CDR1 and CDR2 are KGHSY and FQNENV. The CDR3 is made up of 14 amino acids. CDR3 in amino acids: CASSYITESVPQHF. CDR3 in DNA: TGTGCCAGCAGCTATATAACCGAGTCGGTGCCCCAGCATTTT.

The V and J genes are TRBV7-9 and TRBJ2-5, with D possibly TRBD2 on 5 matching bases. Gene TRBJ2-7 matches the end of the DNA better, so the J call may be wrong. This CDR3 spans 16 amino acids. The germline V gene encodes CDR1 SEHNR and CDR2 FQNEAQ (reference sequence). The CDR3 nucleotides read TGTGCCAGCAGCTTAGACGTTTCGGGGTGGACCTACGAGCAGTACTTC. Residues: CASSLDVSGWTYEQYF.

The chain is built from TRBV5-1 and TRBJ2-7; D is perhaps TRBD1 (5 bases). Trimming stripped 2 bases from V and 4 bases from J, with 13 bases between. This CDR3 comprises 14 residues. Germline CDR1 SGHRS, CDR2 YFSETQ. The chain's CDR3 is CASSLTQVKYEQYF. The CDR3 DNA is TGCGCCAGCAGCTTAACACAGGTAAAGTACGAGCAGTACTTC.

The chain uses TRBV19 and TRBJ2-1; D call uncertain. Per the germline V gene, CDR1 is LNHDA and CDR2 is SQIVND (reference sequence). The CDR3 sequence is 15 residues long. Trimming stripped 6 bases from V and 0 bases from J, with 12 bases between. The CDR3 DNA reads TGTGCCAGTAGGTACCTTGGGCGCTCCTACAATGAGCAGTTCTTC. This encodes CASRYLGRSYNEQFF.

The gene calls are TRBV4-3 and TRBJ2-2, with 13 bases identical to TRBD2. Germline CDR1 and CDR2: LGHNA and YSLEER. The CDR3 consists of 15 residues. The V gene end was trimmed by 4 bases and the J gene end by 6 bases; junction bases not matched to a gene: 2. This CDR3 is CASSRTSGGPGELFF. CDR3 coding DNA: TGCGCCAGCAGCCGGACTAGCGGGGGTCCCGGGGAGCTGTTTTTT.

The genes are TRBV7-2 and TRBJ1-2, with D uncertain. The CDR3 extends over 16 amino acids. The germline V and J ends were trimmed by 5 bases and 0 bases, with 16 bases remaining between them. CDR1 is SGHTA and CDR2 is FQGNSA in the germline V gene. The CDR3 DNA is TGTGCCAGCAGCATAAATACGGGAAAAGCTAACTATGGCTACACCTTC. It translates to CASSINTGKANYGYTF.

The V call is TRBV4-3, the J call TRBJ1-1; tentatively, D is TRBD1 (6 bases). Germline CDR1 and CDR2: LGHNA and YSLEER. V lost 7 bases, J lost 1 base, and 10 bases lay in between. The CDR3 extends over 13 amino acids. CDR3 protein: CASTGQPNTEAFF. In DNA, the CDR3 is TGCGCCAGCACTGGACAGCCGAACACTGAAGCTTTCTTT.

This sequence joins TRBV30 and TRBJ2-5; 8 bases fit TRBD1. CDR1 is GTSNPN, CDR2 SVGIG, per germline (reference sequence). This CDR3 is built from 15 residues. The J segment lost 11 bases and the V segment lost 3 bases, leaving 17 bases of the junction unmatched. The CDR3 loop is CAWSFQGALLREQYF. The CDR3 bases are TGTGCCTGGAGCTTCCAGGGGGCACTTCTCAGGGAGCAGTACTTC.

The genes are TRBV5-4 and TRBJ2-7, with D possibly matching TRBD1 (5 bases). The CDR3 has 11 residues. V lost 1 base and J lost 10, with 9 bases in between. Germline V gene sequence: CDR1 SGHNT, CDR2 YYREEE (reference sequence). CDR3 bases: TGTGCCAGCAGCTTGCCGACAGCCCAGTACTTC. It yields the protein CASSLPTAQYF.

V usage is TRBV6-5 and J usage is TRBJ2-7; 9 bases align to TRBD1. There are 15 residues in the CDR3. Losses at the gene ends were 6 bases for V and 1 base for J; bases not matched to a gene: 7. The germline V gene has CDR1 MNHEY and CDR2 SVGAGI. The CDR3 coding sequence is TGTGCCAGCAGAACAGGGGGCGCTGGGTCCTACGAGCAGTACTTC. Its protein is CASRTGGAGSYEQYF.

As DNA, the CDR3 is TGTGCCAGCAGGGAAAGGGCTAGCTCAGAGACCCAGTACTTC. Amino acid sequence: CASRERASSETQYF. The chain carries TRBV28 and TRBJ2-5; TRBD2 might be the D (5 bases). V was clipped by 6 bases and J by 4 bases, with 15 bases between them. This CDR3 is built from 14 residues. Germline V gene data show CDR1 as MDHEN and CDR2 as SYDVKM.

The chain carries TRBV30 and TRBJ1-2, with 7 bases matching TRBD1. Germline CDR1 GTSNPN, CDR2 SVGIG (reference sequence). The V and J ends lost 1 base and 2 bases, in that order; junction bases with no gene match: 10. CDR3 length: 16 residues. The CDR3 spells CAWSGSNRGRNYGYTF. CDR3 bases: TGTGCCTGGAGTGGCTCGAACAGGGGTCGGAACTATGGCTACACCTTC.

This chain connects TRBV6-1 to TRBJ2-7; 8 nucleotides align to TRBD1. V lost 7 bases and J lost 0; bases outside the gene matches: 8. In germline, CDR1 is MNHNS, CDR2 SASEGT. This CDR3 contains 15 residues. CDR3 sequence: CASIIRDRFSYEQYF. CDR3 coding DNA: TGTGCCAGCATTATCCGGGACAGGTTCTCCTACGAGCAGTACTTC.